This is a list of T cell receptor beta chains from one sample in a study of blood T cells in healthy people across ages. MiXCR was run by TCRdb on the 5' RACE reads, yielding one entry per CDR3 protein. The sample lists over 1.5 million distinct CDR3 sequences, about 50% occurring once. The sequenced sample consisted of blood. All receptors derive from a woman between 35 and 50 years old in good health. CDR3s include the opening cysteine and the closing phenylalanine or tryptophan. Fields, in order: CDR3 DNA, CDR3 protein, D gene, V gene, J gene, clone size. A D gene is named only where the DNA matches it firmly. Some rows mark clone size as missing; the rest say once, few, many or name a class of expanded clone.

cdr3_nt: TGCAGTGCTAGAGATGGGGGGCTCATCGGAAAACTGTTTTTT
cdr3_aa: CSARDGGLIGKLFF
d_call: .
v_call: TRBV20-1
j_call: TRBJ1-4
clone_size: few

cdr3_nt: TGTGCCAGCAGCTTTGGGACAGGGTCACCCCCTAGCACAGATACGCAGTATTTT
cdr3_aa: CASSFGTGSPPSTDTQYF
d_call: TRBD1
v_call: TRBV7-2
j_call: TRBJ2-3
clone_size: few

cdr3_nt: TGTGCCAGCGAGATGGGAGGCACGAACACTGAAGCTTTCTTT
cdr3_aa: CASEMGGTNTEAFF
d_call: .
v_call: TRBV28
j_call: TRBJ1-1
clone_size: .

cdr3_nt: TGTGCCAGCAGCTTAATCCGGCTAAACGGTGACTATACGCAGTATTTT
cdr3_aa: CASSLIRLNGDYTQYF
d_call: .
v_call: TRBV7-2
j_call: TRBJ2-3
clone_size: .

cdr3_nt: TGTGCCAGCAGCTTTAGACAGGGAAGCTCTGGGGCCAACGTCCTGACTTTC
cdr3_aa: CASSFRQGSSGANVLTF
d_call: TRBD1
v_call: TRBV7-8
j_call: TRBJ2-6
clone_size: .

cdr3_nt: TGTGCCAGCAGCTCTCAGACCAGTAATGAAAAACTGTTTTTT
cdr3_aa: CASSSQTSNEKLFF
d_call: .
v_call: TRBV7-8
j_call: TRBJ1-4
clone_size: .

cdr3_nt: TGTGCCAGCAGCCCCTCGGGACAGGCTAACTATGGCTACACCTTC
cdr3_aa: CASSPSGQANYGYTF
d_call: TRBD1
v_call: TRBV7-2
j_call: TRBJ1-2
clone_size: .

cdr3_nt: TGCGCCAGCAGCTTTGAGGCAGGGAGGTATGAGCAGTTCTTC
cdr3_aa: CASSFEAGRYEQFF
d_call: .
v_call: TRBV5-1
j_call: TRBJ2-1
clone_size: .

cdr3_nt: TGCGCCAGCAGCTTCCGTTACAGGGGGAATAGCAATCAGCCCCAGCATTTT
cdr3_aa: CASSFRYRGNSNQPQHF
d_call: TRBD1
v_call: TRBV4-1
j_call: TRBJ1-5
clone_size: few

cdr3_nt: TGTGCCAGCAGTCCCGGAGGGGGAAGAGAGACCCAGTACTTC
cdr3_aa: CASSPGGGRETQYF
d_call: .
v_call: TRBV11-3
j_call: TRBJ2-5
clone_size: few

cdr3_nt: TGTGCCAGCAGTCACAGGGACGGTGAGCAGTTCTTC
cdr3_aa: CASSHRDGEQFF
d_call: .
v_call: TRBV27
j_call: TRBJ2-1
clone_size: .

cdr3_nt: TGTGCCAGCAGTTTTTGGCAGGGCTACCGAGGTGAGCAGTTCTTC
cdr3_aa: CASSFWQGYRGEQFF
d_call: .
v_call: TRBV27
j_call: TRBJ2-1
clone_size: .

cdr3_nt: TGTGCCAGCAGCTCTACCGACAGGGGGCTAGGTCAGCCCCAGCATTTT
cdr3_aa: CASSSTDRGLGQPQHF
d_call: TRBD1
v_call: TRBV7-9
j_call: TRBJ1-5
clone_size: .

cdr3_nt: TGCAGTGTTCCTAGCGGGTGGTACCAAGAGACCCAGTACTTC
cdr3_aa: CSVPSGWYQETQYF
d_call: TRBD2
v_call: TRBV20-1
j_call: TRBJ2-5
clone_size: .

cdr3_nt: TGTGCCAGCAGTTACCTTTGGGAGCAGTACTTC
cdr3_aa: CASSYLWEQYF
d_call: .
v_call: TRBV6-5
j_call: TRBJ2-5
clone_size: .

cdr3_nt: TGTGCCGGCCGGATTTCGGGGCAAGAGACCCAGTACTTC
cdr3_aa: CAGRISGQETQYF
d_call: .
v_call: TRBV6-1
j_call: TRBJ2-5
clone_size: .

cdr3_nt: TGTGCCAGCAGGCTCCTAGGTGTGTCCTATGGCTACACCTTC
cdr3_aa: CASRLLGVSYGYTF
d_call: .
v_call: TRBV27
j_call: TRBJ1-2
clone_size: .

cdr3_nt: TGTGCCAGCACTCTACAGGGGGTGCTGAACACTGAAGCTTTCTTT
cdr3_aa: CASTLQGVLNTEAFF
d_call: TRBD1
v_call: TRBV6-6
j_call: TRBJ1-1
clone_size: .

cdr3_nt: TGTGCCAGCAGCCTCCCGAACCGGGAAATAGCCAAAAACATTCAGTACTTC
cdr3_aa: CASSLPNREIAKNIQYF
d_call: .
v_call: TRBV21-1
j_call: TRBJ2-4
clone_size: few

cdr3_nt: TGTGCCAGCAGAGAACTAGCGGGTGGAGTACAGTATTTT
cdr3_aa: CASRELAGGVQYF
d_call: TRBD2
v_call: TRBV6-5
j_call: TRBJ2-3
clone_size: once

cdr3_nt: TGTGCCAGCAGCTTAGGGGCAGTTGACACCTTC
cdr3_aa: CASSLGAVDTF
d_call: .
v_call: TRBV7-2
j_call: TRBJ1-2
clone_size: few

cdr3_nt: TGTGCCAGCAGTTACGGGAAGTGGGGGCATGGCTACACCTTC
cdr3_aa: CASSYGKWGHGYTF
d_call: .
v_call: TRBV6-5
j_call: TRBJ1-2
clone_size: .

cdr3_nt: TGTGCCAGCAGTTACTCGGGGCAACCCTCTGAAAAACTGTTTTTT
cdr3_aa: CASSYSGQPSEKLFF
d_call: .
v_call: TRBV6-5
j_call: TRBJ1-4
clone_size: .

cdr3_nt: TGTGCCAGCAGCTTCTACGGGACTAGTAGGGGGACCCAGTACTTC
cdr3_aa: CASSFYGTSRGTQYF
d_call: TRBD2
v_call: TRBV13
j_call: TRBJ2-5
clone_size: .

cdr3_nt: TGTGCCAGCAGCTTGCGGACTAGCGAAGAGACCCAGTACTTC
cdr3_aa: CASSLRTSEETQYF
d_call: TRBD2
v_call: TRBV7-9
j_call: TRBJ2-5
clone_size: few

cdr3_nt: TGTGCCAGCAGTCAGGACAGGGGGACCTACGAGCAGTTCTTC
cdr3_aa: CASSQDRGTYEQFF
d_call: TRBD1
v_call: TRBV7-2
j_call: TRBJ2-1
clone_size: .

cdr3_nt: TGCAGTGCTAGTAGGGCGCGGCTTTGGGAACAGCAGTTCTTC
cdr3_aa: CSASRARLWEQQFF
d_call: .
v_call: TRBV20-1
j_call: TRBJ2-1
clone_size: .

cdr3_nt: TGCAGTGCTAGAGATTGGACAGGGGGGCAGCCCCAGCATTTT
cdr3_aa: CSARDWTGGQPQHF
d_call: TRBD1
v_call: TRBV20-1
j_call: TRBJ1-5
clone_size: .

cdr3_nt: TGTGCCACAGAGCGGGACAGCACAGATACGCAGTATTTT
cdr3_aa: CATERDSTDTQYF
d_call: TRBD2
v_call: TRBV7-9
j_call: TRBJ2-3
clone_size: few

cdr3_nt: TGTGCCAGCAGTTTAGGACTTCCTTTTTTCAAAGAGACCCAGTACTTC
cdr3_aa: CASSLGLPFFKETQYF
d_call: .
v_call: TRBV12-3/TRBV12-4
j_call: TRBJ2-5
clone_size: .

cdr3_nt: TGTGCCAGCAGCTTGCTATCCGGGGGTAGCAATCAGCCCCAGCATTTT
cdr3_aa: CASSLLSGGSNQPQHF
d_call: .
v_call: TRBV7-6
j_call: TRBJ1-5
clone_size: once

cdr3_nt: TGTGCCAGCAGCAAAGGACAGGGGATAAATACTAACTATGGCTACACCTTC
cdr3_aa: CASSKGQGINTNYGYTF
d_call: TRBD1
v_call: TRBV11-2
j_call: TRBJ1-2
clone_size: .

cdr3_nt: TGTGCCAGCAGTTTTGGCCTCGGAGCTTCCTACGAGCAGTACTTC
cdr3_aa: CASSFGLGASYEQYF
d_call: .
v_call: TRBV27
j_call: TRBJ2-7
clone_size: .

cdr3_nt: TGCGCCAGCAGCTTGCTCGACCGTAACTATGGCTACACCTTC
cdr3_aa: CASSLLDRNYGYTF
d_call: .
v_call: TRBV5-1
j_call: TRBJ1-2
clone_size: few

cdr3_nt: TGTGCCAGCAGCTTAGTAGGGTTCTCCTACAATGAGCAGTTCTTC
cdr3_aa: CASSLVGFSYNEQFF
d_call: .
v_call: TRBV7-6
j_call: TRBJ2-1
clone_size: .

cdr3_nt: TGTGCCAGCAGCCCAAGACCGGGACTAGCGGTCTACGAGCAGTACTTC
cdr3_aa: CASSPRPGLAVYEQYF
d_call: TRBD2
v_call: TRBV27
j_call: TRBJ2-7
clone_size: .

cdr3_nt: TGTGCCAGCAATTTAGGCGGGGGGGCGACTCGGTATGGCTACACCTTC
cdr3_aa: CASNLGGGATRYGYTF
d_call: .
v_call: TRBV7-2
j_call: TRBJ1-2
clone_size: .